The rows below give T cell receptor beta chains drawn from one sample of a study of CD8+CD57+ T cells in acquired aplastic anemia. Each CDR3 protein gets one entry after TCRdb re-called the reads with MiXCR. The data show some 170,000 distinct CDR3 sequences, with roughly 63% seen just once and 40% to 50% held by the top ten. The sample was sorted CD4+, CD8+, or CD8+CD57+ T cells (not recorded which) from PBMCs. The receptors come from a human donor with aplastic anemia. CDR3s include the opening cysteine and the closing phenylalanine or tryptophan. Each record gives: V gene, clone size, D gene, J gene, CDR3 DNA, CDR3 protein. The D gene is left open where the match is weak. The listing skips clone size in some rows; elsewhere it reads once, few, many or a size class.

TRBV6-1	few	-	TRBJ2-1	TGTGCCAGCAGTCTTACGTCCAGTATCAATGAGCAGTTCTTC	CASSLTSSINEQFF
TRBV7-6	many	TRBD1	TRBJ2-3	TGTGCCAGCAGCGCTACAGGGGCTAGCACAGATACGCAGTATTTT	CASSATGASTDTQYF
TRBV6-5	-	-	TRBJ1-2	TGTGCCACCTCCCTAAGGGGGGCTAACTATGGCTACACCTTC	CATSLRGANYGYTF
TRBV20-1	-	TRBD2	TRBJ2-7	TGCAGTGCTAGGGCGACTAGCGGGAGGGCTTTTGCCTACGAGCAGTACTTC	CSARATSGRAFAYEQYF
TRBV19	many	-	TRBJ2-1	TGTGCCAGTAGTATCGGAACTAGGGTCTACAATGAGCAGTTCTTC	CASSIGTRVYNEQFF
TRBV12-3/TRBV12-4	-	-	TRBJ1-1	TGTGCCAGCAGTTTAACCAGGCAGAACACTGAAGCTTTCTTT	CASSLTRQNTEAFF
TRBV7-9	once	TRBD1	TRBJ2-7	TGTGCCAGCAGCCAAGCTCCGACAGGGGGAGTGGAGCAGTACTTC	CASSQAPTGGVEQYF
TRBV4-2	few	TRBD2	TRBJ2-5	TGTGCCAGCAGCCAAGAGCGGGGGGGCCAAGAGACCCAGTACTTC	CASSQERGGQETQYF
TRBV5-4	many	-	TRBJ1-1	TGTGCCAGCAGCTTGTGGGGGGGGCGGAACACTGAAGCTTTCTTT	CASSLWGGRNTEAFF
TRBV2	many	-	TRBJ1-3	TGTGCCAGCAGTGGAATGACAGGAGGGAACACCATATATTTT	CASSGMTGGNTIYF
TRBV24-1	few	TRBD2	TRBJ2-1	TGTGCCACCAGTGATGAAATTAGCGGGAGGCGCAATGAGCAGTTCTTC	CATSDEISGRRNEQFF
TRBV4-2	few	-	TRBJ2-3	TGTGCCAGCAGCCAAGCCCGTGTGGGTGTGGGCACAGATACGCAGTATTTT	CASSQARVGVGTDTQYF
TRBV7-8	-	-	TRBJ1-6	TGTGCCAGCAGCTTAACCCGGACTAATAATTCACCCCTCCACTTT	CASSLTRTNNSPLHF
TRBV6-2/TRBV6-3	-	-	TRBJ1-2	TGTGCCAGCAGTTACTCGTTCGACTCCCTCGGCTACACCTTC	CASSYSFDSLGYTF
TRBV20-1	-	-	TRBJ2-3	TGCAGTGCTTCCGGGCTCCGCGCAGATACGCAGTATTTT	CSASGLRADTQYF
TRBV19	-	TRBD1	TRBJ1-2	TGTGCCAGTAGTACAAACAGGGGGCGGTTCGGCTACACCTTC	CASSTNRGRFGYTF
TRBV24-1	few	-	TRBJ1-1	TGTGCCACCAGTGTTGGAGCTGAAGCTTTCTTT	CATSVGAEAFF
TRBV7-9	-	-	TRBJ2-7	TGTGCCAGCAGCTTAGGGTCCCACGAGCAGTACTTC	CASSLGSHEQYF
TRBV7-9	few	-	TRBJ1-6	TGTGCCAGCAGCTTAACATATAATTCACCCCTCCACTTT	CASSLTYNSPLHF
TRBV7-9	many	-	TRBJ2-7	TGTGCCAGCAGCCCAAGGTCGGGAGACTACGAGCAGTACTTC	CASSPRSGDYEQYF
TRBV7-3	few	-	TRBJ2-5	TGTGCCAGCAGCTTAGGCGGCGGGCCCCAAGAGACCCAGTACTTC	CASSLGGGPQETQYF
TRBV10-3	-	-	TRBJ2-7	TGTGCCATCGGGGGGGGGACAGACTCCTACGAGCAGTACTTC	CAIGGGTDSYEQYF
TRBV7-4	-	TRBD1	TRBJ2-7	TGTGCCAGCAGCTCCCAGACAGGGGGTTTATCCTACGAGCAGTACTTC	CASSSQTGGLSYEQYF
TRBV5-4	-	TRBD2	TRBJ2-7	TGTGCCAGCAGCTTGGCAAGTGGGGGGGTCTACGAGCAGTACTTC	CASSLASGGVYEQYF
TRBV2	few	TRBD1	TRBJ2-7	TGTGCCAGCAGGTCAGGGGGTGAGCAGTACTTC	CASRSGGEQYF
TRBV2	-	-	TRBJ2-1	TGTGCCAGCAGACGGACTAGGGGGTACAATGAGCAGTTCTTC	CASRRTRGYNEQFF
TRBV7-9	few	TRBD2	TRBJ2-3	TGTGCCAGCAGCTTAGTCTTAGCGGGGTCAGATACGCAGTATTTT	CASSLVLAGSDTQYF
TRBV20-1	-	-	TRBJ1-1	TGCAGTGCCCGCACGGACCAGGACACATACACTGAAGCTTTCTTT	CSARTDQDTYTEAFF
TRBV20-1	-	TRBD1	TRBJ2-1	TGCAGTGCTCACTCTCCGGGACAGGACAATGAGCAGTTCTTC	CSAHSPGQDNEQFF
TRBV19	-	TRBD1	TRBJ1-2	TGTGCCAGTTGGGGAGCCTCGGGACAGGGCTTCGAGGACTATGGCTACACCTTC	CASWGASGQGFEDYGYTF
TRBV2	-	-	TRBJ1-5	TGTGCCAGCACCGAGACTCGGGGCCAGCCCCAGCATTTT	CASTETRGQPQHF
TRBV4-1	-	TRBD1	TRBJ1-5	TGCGCCAGCAGCCCTATAATCGACAGGGGGGTTCAGCCCCAGCATTTT	CASSPIIDRGVQPQHF
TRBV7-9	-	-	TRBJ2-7	TGTGCCAGCAGCTTTTTCGTGGGGGATGGCTACGAGCAGTACTTC	CASSFFVGDGYEQYF
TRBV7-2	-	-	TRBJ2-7	TGTGCCAGCAGCTTAGCGCAGGGAACCTACGAGCAGTACTTC	CASSLAQGTYEQYF
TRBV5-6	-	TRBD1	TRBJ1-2	TGTGCCAGCAGCTTGCCTACAGGGGGCTTGTCCTATGGCTACACCTTC	CASSLPTGGLSYGYTF
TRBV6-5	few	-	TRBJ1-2	TGTGCCAGCAGTTACGGGTGGAGACAGACCCCTTCTAACTATGGCTACACCTTC	CASSYGWRQTPSNYGYTF
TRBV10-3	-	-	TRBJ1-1	TGTGCCATCAGGGGGGCGGACACTGAAGCTTTCTTT	CAIRGADTEAFF
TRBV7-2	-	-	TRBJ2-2	TGTGCCAGCAGCTTAAACCGGGGTACGAACACCGGGGAGCTGTTTTTT	CASSLNRGTNTGELFF
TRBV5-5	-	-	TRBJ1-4	TGTGCCAGCTCGATGAATGAAAAACTGTTTTTT	CASSMNEKLFF
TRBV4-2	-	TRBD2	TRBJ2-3	TGTGCCAGCAGCCAGTCACACGGGACCGCCGCCTTAATGGGCGGGGGGGCCAGCACAGATACGCAGTATTTT	CASSQSHGTAALMGGGASTDTQYF
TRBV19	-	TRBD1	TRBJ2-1	TGTGCCAGTAGTCCGGGACAGGGGGATGAGCAGTTCTTC	CASSPGQGDEQFF
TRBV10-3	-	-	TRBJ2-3	TGTGCCACCTCCTCTAGCACAGATACGCAGTATTTT	CATSSSTDTQYF
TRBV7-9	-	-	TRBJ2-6	TGTGCCAGCAGCTTAAGGTTTGGGAGCTCTGGGGCCAACGTCCTGACTTTC	CASSLRFGSSGANVLTF
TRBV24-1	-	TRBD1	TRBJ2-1	TGTGCCACCAGTGATCGTACGAACAGGGGGCTCAATGAGCAGTTCTTC	CATSDRTNRGLNEQFF
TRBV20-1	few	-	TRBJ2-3	TGCAGTTTGGGGCGGACCACAGATACGCAGTATTTT	CSLGRTTDTQYF
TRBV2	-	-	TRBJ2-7	TGTGCCAGCAGAGTTGGGGGTACTGCCTACGAGCAGTACTTC	CASRVGGTAYEQYF
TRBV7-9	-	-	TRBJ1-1	TGTGCCAGCAGCTTATTGGGTGGTGTAGGGGACACTGAAGCTTTCTTT	CASSLLGGVGDTEAFF
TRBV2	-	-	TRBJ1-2	TGTGCCAGCAGTGGACCCCCCGTGGCAGGGACTAACTATGGCTACACCTTC	CASSGPPVAGTNYGYTF
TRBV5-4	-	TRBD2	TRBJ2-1	TGTGCCAGCACCGGGGGGACTAGCCTCTACAATGAGCAGTTCTTC	CASTGGTSLYNEQFF
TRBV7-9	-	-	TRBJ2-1	TGTGCCAGCAGCCTGGCCGGGAGCGTTAATGAGCAGTTCTTC	CASSLAGSVNEQFF
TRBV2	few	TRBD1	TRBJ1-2	TGTGCCAGGTCGGGACAGGGCTATGGCTACACCTTC	CARSGQGYGYTF
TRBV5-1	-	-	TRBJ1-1	TGCGCCAGCAGCTTGCCAGGGTCAAACACTGAAGCTTTCTTT	CASSLPGSNTEAFF
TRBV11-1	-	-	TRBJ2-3	TGTGCCAGCAGCTTAGCGCTCCACAGCCAGGCTGATACGCAGTATTTT	CASSLALHSQADTQYF
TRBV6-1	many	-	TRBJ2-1	TGTGCCAGCAGTGATGGGCTGAATGAGCAGTTCTTC	CASSDGLNEQFF
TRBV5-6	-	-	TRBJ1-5	TGTGCCAACAGCTTGGCATCCGATCAGCCCCAGCATTTT	CANSLASDQPQHF
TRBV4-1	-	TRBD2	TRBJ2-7	TGCGCCAGCAGCCAAAGAGCGGGGAAGGCCTACGAGCAGTACTTC	CASSQRAGKAYEQYF
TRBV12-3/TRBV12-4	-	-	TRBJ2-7	TGTGCCAGCAGCCCTTATACCGGGACACTATCCTACGAGCAGTACTTC	CASSPYTGTLSYEQYF
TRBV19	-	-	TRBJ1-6	TGTGCCAGTAGTATGTGGAGCTATAATTCACCCCTCCACTTT	CASSMWSYNSPLHF
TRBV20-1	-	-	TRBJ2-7	TGCAGTGCCAGGGCTTCGCAGTTGGTCTACGAGCAGTACTTC	CSARASQLVYEQYF
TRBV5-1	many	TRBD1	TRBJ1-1	TGCGCCAGCAGCTTGGCCTACCCTGGACAGGCGAACACTGAAGCTTTCTTT	CASSLAYPGQANTEAFF